The text below deals with one T cell receptor beta chain. Its specificity is unknown. TCRdb keeps only in-frame clones here, not all; method: immunoSEQ multiplex PCR. The table has 170,000 or so clones, 90% seen once. This sample stems from a study of T cell responses to AZD1222 COVID-19 vaccine. Study summary: Some second doses came at about 4 weeks and others at about 12 weeks; these were pooled.

Overall study findings and caveats: White British ancestry dominated among donors, who included more females, and clonal diversity was possibly underestimated.

The sample consisted of peripheral blood, taken on day 0 of AZD1222 vaccination. The TCR sequence derives from an adult in good health.

CDR3 DNA sequence: TGTGCCAGCAGCTTTTGGACAGGGAGGAGCAATCAGCCCCAGCATTTT. Amino acids: CASSFWTGRSNQPQHF. The chain employs TRBV7-9 and TRBJ1-5; 8 nucleotides line up with TRBD1. With 3 bases clipped from V and 1 base from J, the junction kept 5 bases outside the gene matches. This CDR3 contains 16 residues. Germline V lookup: CDR1 SEHNR, CDR2 FQNEAQ (reference sequence). The whole variable domain, filled in from reference TRBV7-9 and TRBJ1-5, reads DTGVSQNPRHKITKRGQNVTFRCDPISEHNRLYWYRQTLGQGPEFLTYFQNEAQLEKSRLLSDRFSAERPKGSFSTLEIQRTEQGDSAMYLCASSFWTGRSNQPQHFGDGTRLSIL.